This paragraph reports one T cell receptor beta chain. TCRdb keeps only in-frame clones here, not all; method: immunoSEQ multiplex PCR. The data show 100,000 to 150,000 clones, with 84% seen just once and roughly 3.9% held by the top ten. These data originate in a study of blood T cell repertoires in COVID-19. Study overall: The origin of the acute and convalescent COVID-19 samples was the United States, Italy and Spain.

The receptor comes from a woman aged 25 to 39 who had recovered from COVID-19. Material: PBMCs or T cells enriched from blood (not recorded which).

This CDR3 reads CASSLASGYSTDTQYF. In DNA form, the CDR3 reads TGCGCCAGCAGCTTGGCTAGCGGTTATAGCACAGATACGCAGTATTTT. The chain links TRBV5-1 to TRBJ2-3; 7 bases agree with TRBD2. The length of the CDR3 is 16 residues. Germline V gene data show CDR1 as SGHRS and CDR2 as YFSETQ. Losses at the gene ends were 0 bases for V and 0 bases for J; bases not matched to a gene: 4.